Listed below are T cell receptor beta chains from one sample, sequenced in a study of blood T cells in healthy people across ages. Using its own MiXCR run on the 5' RACE reads, TCRdb lists one record per CDR3 protein. The data show around 1,900,000 distinct CDR3 sequences, with about two fifths seen just once and 23% held by the top ten. Sequenced material: blood. These TCRs come from a human donor in good health. The CDR3 runs from the conserved cysteine through the conserved F or W. Fields, in order: J gene, V gene, D gene, clone size, CDR3 protein, CDR3 DNA. The D gene is left open where the match is weak. Some rows mark clone size as missing; the rest say once, few, many or name a class of expanded clone.

J: TRBJ1-5; V: TRBV28; D: NA; size: NA; CDR3: CASSFRGMGSNQPQHF; DNA: TGTGCCAGCAGTTTCCGGGGAATGGGTAGCAATCAGCCCCAGCATTTT
J: TRBJ2-4; V: TRBV6-5; D: NA; size: NA; CDR3: CASSYSVVGRGQYF; DNA: TGTGCCAGCAGTTACTCGGTCGTGGGACGAGGGCAGTACTTC
J: TRBJ2-7; V: TRBV4-1; D: NA; size: NA; CDR3: CASSHEDSYEQYF; DNA: TGCGCCAGCAGCCACGAGGACAGTTACGAGCAGTACTTC
J: TRBJ1-5; V: TRBV12-3/TRBV12-4; D: TRBD1; size: NA; CDR3: CASRRTGLQPQHF; DNA: TGTGCCAGCAGGAGGACAGGGCTTCAGCCCCAGCATTTT
J: TRBJ1-2; V: TRBV10-3; D: NA; size: NA; CDR3: CAISETASAYGYTF; DNA: TGTGCCATCAGTGAGACAGCGTCGGCCTATGGCTACACCTTC
J: TRBJ1-2; V: TRBV19; D: NA; size: NA; CDR3: CASSWYSSGYTF; DNA: TGTGCCAGTAGTTGGTACAGCTCTGGCTACACCTTC
J: TRBJ1-2; V: TRBV12-3/TRBV12-4; D: NA; size: NA; CDR3: CASRAGGVSYTF; DNA: TGTGCCAGCAGGGCCGGGGGGGTGAGTTACACCTTC
J: TRBJ1-2; V: TRBV7-2; D: NA; size: many; CDR3: CASSFTGNYGYTF; DNA: TGTGCCAGCAGCTTTACAGGGAACTATGGCTACACCTTC
J: TRBJ2-3; V: TRBV20-1; D: TRBD2; size: NA; CDR3: CSARDNLAGGGDTQYF; DNA: TGCAGTGCTAGAGATAACCTAGCGGGGGGAGGAGATACGCAGTATTTT
J: TRBJ2-1; V: TRBV6-5; D: TRBD2; size: NA; CDR3: CASSGGGINEQFF; DNA: TGTGCCAGCAGTGGGGGGGGTATCAATGAGCAGTTCTTC
J: TRBJ2-3; V: TRBV10-3; D: TRBD2; size: few; CDR3: CAINGTSGGRTDTQYF; DNA: TGTGCCATCAATGGGACTAGCGGGGGGCGCACAGATACGCAGTATTTT
J: TRBJ2-1; V: TRBV6-2/TRBV6-3; D: NA; size: NA; CDR3: CASSYSGGVEQFF; DNA: TGTGCCAGCAGTTACTCGGGCGGGGTTGAGCAGTTCTTC
J: TRBJ1-2; V: TRBV29-1; D: NA; size: few; CDR3: CSVATTVGYTF; DNA: TGCAGCGTTGCTACGACGGTAGGCTACACCTTC
J: TRBJ2-1; V: TRBV6-2/TRBV6-3; D: TRBD2; size: NA; CDR3: CASSYSASGGSNEQFF; DNA: TGTGCCAGCAGTTACTCGGCTAGCGGGGGGAGCAATGAGCAGTTCTTC
J: TRBJ2-4; V: TRBV15; D: NA; size: NA; CDR3: CATSRDRAKNIQYF; DNA: TGTGCCACCAGCAGAGACAGGGCCAAAAACATTCAGTACTTC
J: TRBJ1-5; V: TRBV2; D: NA; size: NA; CDR3: CASSVEKNQPQHF; DNA: TGTGCCAGCAGTGTAGAAAAAAATCAGCCCCAGCATTTT
J: TRBJ2-5; V: TRBV20-1; D: NA; size: few; CDR3: CSARQKQETQYF; DNA: TGCAGTGCTAGACAGAAGCAAGAGACCCAGTACTTC
J: TRBJ2-7; V: TRBV20-1; D: NA; size: NA; CDR3: CSASRAWGFNEQYF; DNA: TGCAGTGCTAGCCGCGCATGGGGATTCAACGAGCAGTACTTC
J: TRBJ2-1; V: TRBV5-1; D: NA; size: NA; CDR3: CASSLLSLGHEQFF; DNA: TGCGCCAGCAGCTTGCTCTCCCTTGGCCATGAGCAGTTCTTC
J: TRBJ2-7; V: TRBV5-1; D: NA; size: few; CDR3: CASSLGADLYEQYF; DNA: TGCGCCAGCAGCTTGGGGGCTGACCTCTACGAGCAGTACTTC
J: TRBJ2-7; V: TRBV4-3; D: NA; size: few; CDR3: CASSQDVEGSALGYEQYF; DNA: TGCGCCAGCAGCCAAGATGTGGAGGGGAGCGCCCTGGGATACGAGCAGTACTTC
J: TRBJ2-6; V: TRBV7-3; D: TRBD2; size: few; CDR3: CASSLNPAGVSGANVLTF; DNA: TGTGCCAGCAGCTTAAACCCAGCGGGGGTGTCTGGGGCCAACGTCCTGACTTTC
J: TRBJ2-1; V: TRBV12-3/TRBV12-4; D: TRBD1; size: few; CDR3: CASSRDSEDNEQFF; DNA: TGTGCCAGCAGCCGGGACAGCGAAGACAATGAGCAGTTCTTC
J: TRBJ2-7; V: TRBV7-9; D: NA; size: few; CDR3: CASSTDTQYEQYF; DNA: TGTGCCAGCAGCACGGACACACAATACGAGCAGTACTTC
J: TRBJ1-2; V: TRBV9; D: NA; size: few; CDR3: CASSRRQIFNYGYTF; DNA: TGTGCCAGCAGCCGGCGACAGATTTTTAACTATGGCTACACCTTC
J: TRBJ1-1; V: TRBV29-1; D: NA; size: NA; CDR3: CSADIMNTEAFF; DNA: TGCAGCGCCGACATAATGAACACTGAAGCTTTCTTT